This T cell receptor (beta chain) comes out of a study of CD8+CD57+ T cells in acquired aplastic anemia. This CDR3 is 13 amino acids long. The germline V and J ends were trimmed by 5 bases and 4 bases, with 12 bases remaining between them. Germline V gene sequence: CDR1 LNHNV, CDR2 YYDKDF (reference sequence). Genomic DNA provided the template from which TCR beta VDJ and CDR3 profiles were obtained. TCRdb passed the reads through MiXCR, listing each CDR3 protein once. The sample consists of around 150,000 distinct CDR3 sequences, roughly 43% of them appearing once. Patients sequenced had flow cytometry evidence of CD8+CD57+ cell expansion.

The TCR comes from a human donor with aplastic anemia. The chain uses TRBV15 and TRBJ2-7; D is ambiguous. The specimen sequenced was sorted CD4+, CD8+, or CD8+CD57+ T cells (not recorded which) from PBMCs. The DNA of the CDR3 is TGTGCCACCAGCGCAAGGCTCGGATACGAGCAGTACTTC. It encodes CATSARLGYEQYF.